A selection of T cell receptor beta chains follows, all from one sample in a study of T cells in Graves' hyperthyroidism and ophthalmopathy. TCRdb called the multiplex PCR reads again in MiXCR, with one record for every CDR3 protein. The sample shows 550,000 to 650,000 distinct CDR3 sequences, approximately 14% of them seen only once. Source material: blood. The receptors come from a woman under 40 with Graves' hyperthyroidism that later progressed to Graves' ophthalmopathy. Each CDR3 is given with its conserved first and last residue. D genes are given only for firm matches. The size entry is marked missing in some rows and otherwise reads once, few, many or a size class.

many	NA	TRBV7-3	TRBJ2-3	TGTGCCAGCAGCTTCCTAGCGCCAGATACGCAGTATTTT	CASSFLAPDTQYF
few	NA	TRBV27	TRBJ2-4	TGTGCCAGCAGTCCCAACGGCCTAGCCAAAAACATTCAGTACTTC	CASSPNGLAKNIQYF
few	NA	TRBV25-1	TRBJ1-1	TGTGCCAGCAGTGAAACAGCCACTGAAGCTTTCTTT	CASSETATEAFF
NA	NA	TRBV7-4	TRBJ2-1	TGTGCCAGCAGCCCCCTGGAAGCAGGGAACTACAATGAGCAGTTCTTC	CASSPLEAGNYNEQFF
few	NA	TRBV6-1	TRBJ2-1	TGTGCCAGCAGTGAGGGCCCAACAGGGGAGCAGTTCTTC	CASSEGPTGEQFF
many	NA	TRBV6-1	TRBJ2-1	TGTGCCAGCAGTGGGGGACGAAGGCAGTTCTTC	CASSGGRRQFF
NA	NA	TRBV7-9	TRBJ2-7	TGTGCCAGCAGCTCCCTCACGGGGTTTTTCTACGAGCAGTACTTC	CASSSLTGFFYEQYF
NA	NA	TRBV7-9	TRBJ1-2	TGTGCCAGCAGCTTACGAACCCTTTCCCCCCCCGATGGCTACACCTTC	CASSLRTLSPPDGYTF
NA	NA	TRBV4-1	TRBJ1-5	TGCGCCAGCAGCCAAGATAGGTTAAGGCAGTCACTGGGCGGCAATCAGCCCCAGCATTTT	CASSQDRLRQSLGGNQPQHF
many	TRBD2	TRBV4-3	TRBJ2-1	TGCGCCAGCAGCGCTAGACTAGCGGAACCGTCCTACAATGAGCAGTTCTTC	CASSARLAEPSYNEQFF
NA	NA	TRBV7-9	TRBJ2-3	TGTGCCAGCAGCTCCCCCGTCGGGGTCACAGATACGCAGTATTTT	CASSSPVGVTDTQYF
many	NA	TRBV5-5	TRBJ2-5	TGTGCCAGCAGACGATTCGGGCAGAATGAAGAGACCCAGTACTTC	CASRRFGQNEETQYF
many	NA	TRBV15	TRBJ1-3	TGTGCCACCCAGGTTGCTTCTGGAAACACCATATATTTT	CATQVASGNTIYF
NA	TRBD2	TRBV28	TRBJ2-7	TGTGCCAGCAGTCCCTTCCGGCCGATCCCGGGACTAGACCCTGGGAGCGACGAGCAGTACTTC	CASSPFRPIPGLDPGSDEQYF
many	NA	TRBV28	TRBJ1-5	TGTGCCAGCAGGGAAAGGTTGAATCAGCCCCAGCATTTT	CASRERLNQPQHF
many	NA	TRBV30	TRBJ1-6	TGTGCCTGGAGTAGTCAGAGTAATTCACCCCTCCACTTT	CAWSSQSNSPLHF
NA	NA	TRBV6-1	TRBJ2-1	TGTGCCAGCAGTTATTTTGGTGTAACGACCGATGAGCAGTTCTTC	CASSYFGVTTDEQFF
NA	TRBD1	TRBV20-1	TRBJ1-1	TGCAGTGCTACCGGGACAGGGGGGACCACTGAAGCTTTCTTT	CSATGTGGTTEAFF
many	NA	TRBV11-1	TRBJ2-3	TGTGCCAGCCAATGGGGAGATACGCAGTATTTT	CASQWGDTQYF
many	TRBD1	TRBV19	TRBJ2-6	TGTGCCAGTACCACCACCGGGACAGGGGGCTCTGGGGCCAACGTCCTGACTTTC	CASTTTGTGGSGANVLTF
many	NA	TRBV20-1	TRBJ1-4	TGCAGTGCTAGAGAGGGACACGGTAATGAAAAACTGTTTTTT	CSAREGHGNEKLFF
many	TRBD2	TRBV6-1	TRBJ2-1	TGTGCCAGCAGAACACTAGCGGTCAATGAGCAGTTCTTC	CASRTLAVNEQFF
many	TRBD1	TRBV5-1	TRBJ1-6	TGCGCCAGCAGCTTGGCCGGGACAGGGAGGTCACCCCTCCACTTT	CASSLAGTGRSPLHF
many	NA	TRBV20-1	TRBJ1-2	TGCAGTGCTAGTCTCAGGGCCTATGGCTACACCTTC	CSASLRAYGYTF
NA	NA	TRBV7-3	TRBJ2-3	TGTGCCAGCAGCTTATATCCCACACGAATAAGCACAGATACGCAGTATTTT	CASSLYPTRISTDTQYF
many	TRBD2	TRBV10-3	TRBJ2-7	TGTGCCATCAATACGGGAGGGCCTGGAGAGCAGTACTTC	CAINTGGPGEQYF
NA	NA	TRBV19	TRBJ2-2	TGTGCCAGTAAGCGGGCGCGTGGCACCGGGGAGCTGTTTTTT	CASKRARGTGELFF
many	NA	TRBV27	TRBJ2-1	TGTGCCAGCACCCTATCAGGGCAGCCCTACAATGAGCAGTTCTTC	CASTLSGQPYNEQFF
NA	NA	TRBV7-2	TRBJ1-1	TGTGCCAGCAGCTTGTGGGTCTTGGCAATTAAGGGAGGGACTGAAGCTTTCTTT	CASSLWVLAIKGGTEAFF
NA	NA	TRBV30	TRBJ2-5	TGTGCCTGGAGATCTAGTCGAGAGACCCAGTACTTC	CAWRSSRETQYF
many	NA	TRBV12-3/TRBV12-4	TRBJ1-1	TGTGCCAGCAGCTCTATCCCAGGGGTGAACACTGAAGCTTTCTTT	CASSSIPGVNTEAFF
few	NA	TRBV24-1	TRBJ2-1	TGTGCCACCAGAGACGTTTACAATGAGCAGTTCTTC	CATRDVYNEQFF
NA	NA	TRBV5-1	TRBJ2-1	TGCGCCAGCAGCTTGGGTCAGGGGTACTACAATGAGCAGTTCTTC	CASSLGQGYYNEQFF
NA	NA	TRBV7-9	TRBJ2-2	TGTGCCAGCAGCTTAGGGAATGCCGGGGAGCTGTTTTTT	CASSLGNAGELFF
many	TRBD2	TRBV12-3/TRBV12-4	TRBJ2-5	TGTGCCAGCAGTTTCCGGGGAGGGCCAGAGACCCAGTACTTC	CASSFRGGPETQYF
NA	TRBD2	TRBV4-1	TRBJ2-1	TGCGCCAGCAGCCGAACAGCGGGAGGTTGGCAGTTCTTC	CASSRTAGGWQFF
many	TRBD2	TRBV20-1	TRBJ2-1	TGCAGTGCTAGTAGCGGGAGGGGCCCATCCTACAATGAGCAGTTCTTC	CSASSGRGPSYNEQFF
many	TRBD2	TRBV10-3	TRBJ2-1	TGTGCCATCAGGTCAGGGTATGGCGGGAGAAATAATGAGCAGTTCTTC	CAIRSGYGGRNNEQFF
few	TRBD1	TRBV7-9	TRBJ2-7	TGTGCCAGCAGCTTAGGGGCCGGGGGACAGGGAGGCGAGCAGTACTTC	CASSLGAGGQGGEQYF
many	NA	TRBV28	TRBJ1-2	TGTGCCAGCAGTCAGACTGATTATGGCTACACCTTC	CASSQTDYGYTF
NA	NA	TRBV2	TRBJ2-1	TGTGCCAGCAGTGAAGGGCCGAGGAATGAGCAGTTCTTC	CASSEGPRNEQFF
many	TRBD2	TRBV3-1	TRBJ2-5	TGTGCCAGCAGCCAAAATCCGGGAGGGGAGACCCAGTACTTC	CASSQNPGGETQYF
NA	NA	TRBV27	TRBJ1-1	TGTGCCAGCACCTACGGTTGGGGCACTGAAGCTTTCTTT	CASTYGWGTEAFF
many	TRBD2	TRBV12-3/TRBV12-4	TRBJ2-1	TGTGCCAGCAGTTACAGCGGGGAGGGATACAATGAGCAGTTCTTC	CASSYSGEGYNEQFF
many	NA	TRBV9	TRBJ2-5	TGTGCCAGCAGCCCCCAGACAAGCGAAGAGACCCAGTACTTC	CASSPQTSEETQYF
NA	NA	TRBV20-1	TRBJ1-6	TGCAGTGCTCGAACGGAGGGGGGCAATTCACCCCTCCACTTT	CSARTEGGNSPLHF
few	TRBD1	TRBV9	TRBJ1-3	TGTGCCAGCAGCTCCCAGGAACAGGGGTCCTACTCTGGAAACACCATATATTTT	CASSSQEQGSYSGNTIYF
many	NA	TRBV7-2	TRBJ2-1	TGTGCCAGCAGCTTAATGTTCAATGAGCAGTTCTTC	CASSLMFNEQFF
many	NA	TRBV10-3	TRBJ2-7	TGTGCCATCTCCGGCTCTCCCTCCTACGAGCAGTACTTC	CAISGSPSYEQYF
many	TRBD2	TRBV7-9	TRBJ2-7	TGTGCCAGCATCAAACTGGCGGGAGGGCACTACGAGCAGTACTTC	CASIKLAGGHYEQYF
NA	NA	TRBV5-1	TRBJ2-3	TGCGTCAGCAGCTTGGGGACGAGCACAGATACGCAGTATTTT	CVSSLGTSTDTQYF
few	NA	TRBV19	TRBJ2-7	TGTGCCAGTAGTACCCTTGGAGGTGGCGAGCAGTACTTC	CASSTLGGGEQYF
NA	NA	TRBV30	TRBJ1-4	TGTGCCTGGAGTGTACCCTACCGGCTGGCAGGTCCAACTAATGAAAAACTGTTTTTT	CAWSVPYRLAGPTNEKLFF